This paragraph covers one TCR beta chain sequence. Its cognate antigen is unknown. Germline assignment: CDR1 SGHRS and CDR2 YFSETQ. Trimming left V 0 bases short and J 5 bases short, with 13 bases between. The CDR3 runs 15 residues. Through a sample-barcoded 5' primer and a J-beta primer mix, a second PCR was run for 7 to 11 cycles. Each cDNA molecule carried a tag from a template-switch adaptor that contained 12 random nucleotides. TCRdb analysed the 5' RACE reads with MiXCR anew, one entry per CDR3 protein. The sample comprises more than 650,000 distinct CDR3 sequences, 20% to 30% of which are singletons, and around 3% rests with the top ten. These data originate in a study of blood T cells in healthy people across ages. Overall study findings and caveats: Estimates drawn from one million T cells were deemed to understate diversity. Among T cells, TCR beta diversity per million cells dropped roughly linearly as age rose.

The same data also went into a second study, on T cells of mothers and their children.

Specimen: blood. The rearrangement links TRBV5-1 to TRBJ2-3; D is possibly TRBD2 (6 bases). This TCR was sampled from a boy younger than 18 in good health. In DNA, the CDR3 is TGCGCCAGCAGCTTGGGCGACGGGGGTGGAGATACGCAGTATTTT. This gives the protein CASSLGDGGGDTQYF.